This TCR beta chain was obtained from a study of control samples from healthy donors and cancer patients. This table comes from immunoSEQ multiplex PCR, and its TCRdb copy is limited to in-frame clones, with some not included. The repertoire consists of 110,000 or so clones, with approximately 87% occurring once and the leading ten covering 9.5% to 13%. Germline V gives CDR1 SGDLS, CDR2 YYNGEE. The trim removed 0 bases at V and 3 bases at J, leaving 6 bases unmatched. The CDR3 spans 17 residues. The chain employs TRBV9 and TRBJ1-2; 12 nucleotides agree with TRBD1. Sequenced material: blood. The receptor was isolated from a man aged 25-45 years in good health. This CDR3 reads CASSVAGTGGIDYGYTF. The CDR3 DNA follows: TGTGCCAGCAGCGTAGCAGGGACAGGGGGCATAGACTATGGCTACACCTTC.